This T cell receptor (beta chain) was identified during a study of cytomegalovirus exposure and HLA in healthy donors. There are 14 residues in the CDR3. V gave up 6 bases and J gave up 2 bases, with 11 bases separating them. Per germline, CDR1 MNHNY and CDR2 SVGAGI (reference sequence). The PCR contained 60 Vbeta and 13 Jbeta primers. Profiling relied on immunoSEQ multiplex PCR, and the TCRdb table lists in-frame clones only, not all of them. The sample includes 100,000 to 150,000 clones, about 81% of them seen just once. Sequenced material: PBMCs. This chain uses TRBV6-6 with TRBJ1-5; D is possibly TRBD1 (6 bases). The source of this sequence is a middle-aged woman in good health and CMV-seropositive. The CDR3 DNA follows: TGTGCCAGCAGCCACGAGGGGGGCAATCAGCCCCAGCATTTT. The encoded protein is CASSHEGGNQPQHF.